This TCR beta chain is drawn from a study of blood T cell repertoires in COVID-19. The V gene's germline CDR1 is MDHEN and CDR2 SYDVKM. The CDR3 sequence is 16 residues long. V was pared by 3 bases and J by 3 bases, with 15 bases between. Measured with immunoSEQ multiplex PCR; TCRdb has only the in-frame clones, and not every one. The repertoire holds roughly 250,000 clones, with about four fifths as singletons. The chain uses TRBV28 and TRBJ1-5; possible D gene TRBD1, 6 bases. The source material was peripheral blood. The source of this sequence is an elderly woman with acute or convalescent COVID-19. This CDR3 is CASSFRQGIFNQPQHF. The CDR3 nucleotides read TGTGCCAGCAGTTTCAGGCAGGGGATCTTCAATCAGCCCCAGCATTTT. The full variable domain, in which reference TRBV28 and TRBJ1-5 provide the parts outside the CDR3, is DVKVTQSSRYLVKRTGEKVFLECVQDMDHENMFWYRQDPGLGLRLIYFSYDVKMKEKGDIPEGYSVSREKKERFSLILESASTNQTSMYLCASSFRQGIFNQPQHFGDGTRLSIL.